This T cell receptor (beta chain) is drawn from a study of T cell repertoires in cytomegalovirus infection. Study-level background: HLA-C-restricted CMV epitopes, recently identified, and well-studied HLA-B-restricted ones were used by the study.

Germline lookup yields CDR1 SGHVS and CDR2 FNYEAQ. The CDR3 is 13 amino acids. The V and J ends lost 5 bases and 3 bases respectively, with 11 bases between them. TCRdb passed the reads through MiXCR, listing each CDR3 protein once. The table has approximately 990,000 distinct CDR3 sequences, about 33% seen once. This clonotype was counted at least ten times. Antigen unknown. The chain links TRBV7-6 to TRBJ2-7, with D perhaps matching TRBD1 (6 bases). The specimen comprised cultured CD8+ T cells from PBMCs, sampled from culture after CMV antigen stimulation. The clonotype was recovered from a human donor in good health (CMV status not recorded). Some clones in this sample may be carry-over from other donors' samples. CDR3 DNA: TGTGCCAGCAGCCCCCGGGACAACTACGAGCAGTACTTC. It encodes CASSPRDNYEQYF.